Below, 28 T cell receptor beta chains from the same sample are listed, as sequenced in a study of siplizumab effects on memory and regulatory T cells. Here immunoSEQ multiplex PCR was the method, and the copy in TCRdb shows in-frame clones only, minus some. The sample carries about 57,000 clones, less than 90% recorded once. The sequenced sample was memory CD4+ T cells sorted from blood. The receptors shown here come from a human donor in good health.

This chain connects TRBV23-1 to TRBJ2-5; TRBD1 might be the D (6 bases). The DNA end is more similar to TRBJ2-7, so the J call may be wrong. TRBV23-1 qualifies as an ORF whose function is uncertain. This CDR3 contains 14 residues. The CDR3 loop is CASSQGTPAYEQYF. CDR3 coding DNA: TGCGCCAGCAGTCAAGGGACACCCGCCTACGAGCAGTACTTC.

The CDR3 sequence: CASSLSGQGRMRDYGYTF. The CDR3 DNA sequence: TGTGCCAGCTCACTCTCGGGACAGGGGAGGATGAGAGACTATGGCTACACCTTC. The chain recombines TRBV18 with TRBJ1-2, with TRBD1 matching over 10 bases. CDR1 and CDR2 from the germline V gene are KGHSH and LQKENI. The junction had 14 bases not matched to a gene; V was cut back by 4 bases and J by 3 bases. The CDR3 is 18 residues long. Using reference TRBV18 and TRBJ1-2 for the parts outside the CDR3, the full variable domain is NAGVMQNPRHLVRRRGQEARLRCSPMKGHSHVYWYRQLPEEGLKFMVYLQKENIIDESGMPKERFSAEFPKEGPSILRIQQVVRGDSAAYFCASSLSGQGRMRDYGYTFGSGTRLTVV.

The V call is TRBV5-5, the J call TRBJ1-1; D call uncertain. The V end was cut by 6 bases, the J end by 3 bases, with 12 bases between. Germline-derived CDR1 and CDR2 are SGHKS and YYEKEE (reference sequence). The CDR3 is made up of 13 amino acids. The CDR3 is CASTERRYTEAFF. The CDR3 bases are TGTGCCAGCACCGAACGGAGATACACTGAAGCTTTCTTT. Full variable domain (missing parts from reference TRBV5-5 and TRBJ1-1): DAGVTQSPTHLIKTRGQQVTLRCSPISGHKSVSWYQQVLGQGPQFIFQYYEKEERGRGNFPDRFSARQFPNYSSELNVNALLLGDSALYLCASTERRYTEAFFGQGTRLTVV.

This clone has a handful of counts. The chain joins TRBV7-2 to TRBJ1-2; TRBD1 matches at 9 bases. The V gene end was trimmed by 0 bases and the J gene end by 8 bases; junction bases not matched to a gene: 4. Germline V gives CDR1 SGHTA, CDR2 FQGNSA. This CDR3 spans 14 amino acids. The CDR3 region is CASSLANRGHGYTF. The CDR3 DNA is TGTGCCAGCAGCTTAGCTAACAGGGGGCACGGCTACACCTTC.

This clone appeared once. This chain joins TRBV6-1 and TRBJ1-1, with a tentative D call TRBD1 (5 bases). Germline-derived CDR1 and CDR2 are MNHNS and SASEGT. V was trimmed by 6 bases and J by 5 bases, leaving 13 bases between them. There are 13 residues in the CDR3. CDR3 nucleotides: TGTGCCAGCAGCGCATCGAAGGGGACTGAAGCTTTCTTT. Translating gives CASSASKGTEAFF.

The chain is built from TRBV2 and TRBJ2-4, with D maybe TRBD1 (5 bases). This CDR3 has 17 residues. Germline V lookup: CDR1 SNHLY, CDR2 FYNNEI. V gave up 7 bases and J gave up 1 base, with 20 bases separating them. The CDR3 DNA follows: TGTGCCAGCACTTACTTAACAGGTGAAAGGGCCAAAAACATTCAGTACTTC. Its protein product is CASTYLTGERAKNIQYF. The full variable domain, rest sourced from reference TRBV2 and TRBJ2-4, is EPEVTQTPSHQVTQMGQEVILRCVPISNHLYFYWYRQILGQKVEFLVSFYNNEISEKSEIFDDQFSVERPDGSNFTLKIRSTKLEDSAMYFCASTYLTGERAKNIQYFGAGTRLSVL.

This clone was seen only once. Other DNA sequences in the sample encode the same CDR3. The chain is built from TRBV6-6 and TRBJ2-3; TRBD1 aligns across 7 bases. V gave up 2 bases and J gave up 1 base; unmatched junction bases: 3. The germline V gene has CDR1 MNHNY and CDR2 SVGAGI (reference sequence). This CDR3 spans 15 amino acids. This CDR3 reads CASSYPGQGTDTQYF. For the CDR3, the DNA is TGTGCCAGCAGTTACCCCGGACAGGGCACAGATACGCAGTATTTT.

The chain recombines TRBV14 with TRBJ1-1, with 7 bases that match TRBD1. From germline, CDR1 is SGHDN and CDR2 FVKESK. V was pared by 4 bases and J by 1 base, with 12 bases of the junction left unmatched. The CDR3 spans 17 residues. The CDR3 spells CASSPRQGGRANTEAFF. The CDR3, as DNA: TGTGCCAGCAGCCCCCGACAGGGTGGGAGGGCGAACACTGAAGCTTTCTTT.

The rearrangement joins TRBV2 to TRBJ2-7; D gene ambiguous. Looked up from germline, CDR1 is SNHLY and CDR2 is FYNNEI. V was clipped by 8 bases and J by 0 bases, with 17 bases between them. The CDR3 consists of 15 residues. The DNA for the CDR3 is TGTGCCAGCCAACTCCTACTGGGTAGCTCCTACGAGCAGTACTTC. This codes for CASQLLLGSSYEQYF.

This clone occurred a few times. The chain employs TRBV2 and TRBJ1-2, with D perhaps TRBD1 (5 bases). The CDR3 runs 14 residues. V lost 1 base and J lost 4, with 10 bases in between. The germline gives CDR1 SNHLY, CDR2 FYNNEI. CDR3 bases: TGTGCCAGCAGTGAAGAGAAGGGGAGCTATGGCTACACCTTC. Amino acid sequence: CASSEEKGSYGYTF.

The chain joins TRBV6-1 to TRBJ2-2; D gene uncertain. Germline-derived CDR1 and CDR2 are MNHNS and SASEGT. V gave up 5 bases and J gave up 1 base, with 5 bases separating them. This CDR3 is built from 13 residues. The CDR3 reads CASSFRNTGELFF. The CDR3 nucleotides are TGTGCCAGCAGTTTCAGGAACACCGGGGAGCTGTTTTTT.

This chain uses TRBV27 with TRBJ2-1, with 8 bases that match TRBD2. The V gene end was trimmed by 4 bases and the J gene end by 5 bases; junction bases not matched to a gene: 10. The CDR3 has 16 residues. Germline V gives CDR1 MNHEY, CDR2 SMNVEV (reference sequence). The CDR3 reads CASSSFIAGTNNEQFF. The CDR3 bases are TGTGCCAGCAGTTCCTTTATAGCGGGAACGAACAATGAGCAGTTCTTC.

The rearrangement uses TRBV5-1 and TRBJ2-3, with 7 bases that match TRBD2. Looked up from germline, CDR1 is SGHRS and CDR2 is YFSETQ. This CDR3 is built from 15 residues. The V gene end was trimmed by 4 bases and the J gene end by 2 bases; junction bases not matched to a gene: 7. As DNA, the CDR3 is TGCGCCAGCAGCAACGGGGGGTACCCCACAGATACGCAGTATTTT. This encodes CASSNGGYPTDTQYF.

This chain uses TRBV9 with TRBJ2-5; D might be TRBD2 (5 bases). The CDR3 length is 13 residues. The V end was cut by 2 bases, the J end by 3 bases, with 8 bases between. Germline assignment: CDR1 SGDLS and CDR2 YYNGEE. CDR3 DNA: TGTGCCAGCAGCGTCGGAGGAAAAGAGACCCAGTACTTC. Its protein is CASSVGGKETQYF.

The chain links TRBV2 to TRBJ2-2, with D perhaps matching TRBD1 (5 bases). This CDR3 is 14 amino acids long. Germline lookup yields CDR1 SNHLY and CDR2 FYNNEI. V lost 5 bases and J 4 bases, leaving 11 bases between the germline ends. This CDR3 is CASSRRVVTGELFF. The CDR3 nucleotides read TGTGCCAGCAGTCGCAGGGTAGTCACCGGGGAGCTGTTTTTT.

This rearrangement joins TRBV18 to TRBJ1-5; 7 positions agree with TRBD1. CDR3 length: 14 amino acids. From germline, CDR1 is KGHSH and CDR2 LQKENI. The J segment lost 6 bases and the V segment lost 3 bases, leaving 5 bases of the junction unmatched. CDR3 sequence (DNA): TGTGCCAGCTCACCCGGGACAGAAAGTCAGCCCCAGCATTTT. Amino acid sequence: CASSPGTESQPQHF.

This clone was counted a single time. This chain joins TRBV23-1 and TRBJ1-4, with D tentatively TRBD1 (6 bases). TRBV23-1 is marked as an open reading frame, function uncertain. This CDR3 is 16 amino acids long. Trimming shortened V by 2 bases and J by 8 bases, and 18 bases separated the two germline ends. CDR3 in DNA: TGCGCCAGCAGTCAACACCAGACAGGACTTCGGGAAAAACTGTTTTTT. Its protein product is CASSQHQTGLREKLFF.

The V gene is TRBV6-1, the J gene TRBJ2-1; D is unresolved. The V gene lost 4 bases and the J gene lost 9 bases, with 22 bases spanning the gap. This CDR3 has 16 amino acids. Germline CDR1 MNHNS, CDR2 SASEGT. CDR3 amino acids: CASSVTPADVTPEQFF. DNA of the CDR3: TGTGCCAGCAGTGTAACCCCGGCAGATGTAACCCCTGAGCAGTTCTTC.

The rearrangement uses TRBV7-3 and TRBJ1-4; D is perhaps TRBD1 (5 bases). V lost 8 bases to trimming and J lost 0 bases, with 7 bases between them. The CDR3 has 13 amino acids. CDR1 is SGHTA, CDR2 FQGTGA, per germline. CDR3 sequence (DNA): TGTGCCAGCGCCAGGGCAACTAATGAAAAACTGTTTTTT. This encodes CASARATNEKLFF.

The V call is TRBV12-5, the J call TRBJ2-1; D gene uncertain. CDR1 is LGHNT, CDR2 FRNRAP, per germline. Trimming took off 3 bases at V and 10 bases at J, with 13 bases between the two ends. This CDR3 comprises 13 residues. Here the CDR3 DNA reads TGTGCTAGTGGTTTTTGGTCCGTAGGCGAGCAGTTCTTC. Its protein is CASGFWSVGEQFF.

The V and J genes are TRBV5-1 and TRBJ2-6, with TRBD2 as a possible D gene (6 bases). The germline V gene has CDR1 SGHRS and CDR2 YFSETQ. The CDR3 loop spans 16 amino acids. Trimming stripped 1 base from V and 0 bases from J, with 8 bases between. The CDR3 DNA reads TGCGCCAGCAGCTTGATGCGGGACTCTGGGGCCAACGTCCTGACTTTC. Translation gives CASSLMRDSGANVLTF.

The genes are TRBV2 and TRBJ1-2; D might be TRBD1 (5 bases). Deletions cut 8 bases from V and 6 bases from J, with 19 bases between. CDR3 size: 14 residues. CDR1 SNHLY and CDR2 FYNNEI come from the germline V gene. For the CDR3, the DNA is TGTGCCAGCGGATCATGGAGGCAGGGTAATGGCTACACCTTC. This gives the protein CASGSWRQGNGYTF.

The chain combines TRBV19 with TRBJ1-4; D gene uncertain. Germline-derived CDR1 and CDR2 are LNHDA and SQIVND (reference sequence). The CDR3 runs to 15 residues. V was pared by 6 bases and J by 4 bases, with 15 bases between. CDR3 protein: CASRGSRGINEKLFF. In nucleotides, the CDR3 is TGTGCCAGTAGAGGGTCTCGCGGGATTAATGAAAAACTGTTTTTT.

This clone has more than one count but fewer than ten. V is TRBV19 and J is TRBJ1-2; tentative D call: TRBD1 (5 bases). Germline CDR1 reads LNHDA; CDR2 reads SQIVND (reference sequence). The CDR3 is made up of 15 amino acids. V lost 5 bases and J lost 4, with 17 bases in between. The DNA of the CDR3 is TGTGCCAGTAGTCATCGACAGAAGATTACCTATGGCTACACCTTC. Translated, it gives CASSHRQKITYGYTF.

This clone was detected a few times. The chain joins TRBV10-1 to TRBJ2-1; D might be TRBD1 (6 bases). The V end lost 8 bases, the J end lost 9 bases, and 20 bases lay between the germline ends. The CDR3 spans 14 residues. CDR1 WNHNN and CDR2 SYGVQD come from the germline V gene (reference sequence). This chain's CDR3 is CASGPPGTPLEQFF. As DNA, the CDR3 is TGCGCCAGCGGACCTCCCGGGACACCGCTTGAGCAGTTCTTC.

This chain connects TRBV5-6 to TRBJ1-2, with D unresolved. The ends were cut back, 1 base at V and 4 bases at J, with 20 bases in the middle. This CDR3 is built from 17 residues. From germline, CDR1 is SGHDT and CDR2 YYEEEE. Here the CDR3 reads CASSLRLSSSETYGYTF. CDR3 in DNA: TGTGCCAGCAGCTTGCGACTCTCATCGTCAGAGACCTATGGCTACACCTTC.

The rearrangement uses TRBV19 and TRBJ2-5; TRBD2 agrees at 8 bases. Looked up from germline, CDR1 is LNHDA and CDR2 is SQIVND (reference sequence). Germline trimming cut 3 bases from V and 5 bases from J; bases unmatched to any gene: 17. This CDR3 contains 18 residues. The CDR3 DNA sequence: TGTGCCAGTAGTATGCGGGGGGCGGGCGGACGAGGGGTGGAGACCCAGTACTTC. This sequence encodes CASSMRGAGGRGVETQYF.

The chain is built from TRBV5-1 and TRBJ2-1, with 7 positions matching TRBD1. The germline V gene has CDR1 SGHRS and CDR2 YFSETQ. The CDR3 has 15 residues. The J segment lost 5 bases and the V segment lost 0 bases, leaving 5 bases of the junction unmatched. DNA for the CDR3: TGCGCCAGCAGCTTGGTGGGACAGCTCCACAATGAGCAGTTCTTC. Protein sequence: CASSLVGQLHNEQFF.